Following are 26 T cell receptor beta chains from one sample sequenced in a study of CD8 T cells in Susac syndrome (dated by TCRdb to the late 2010s). Preparation of the library involved the immunoSEQ multiplex PCR assay. RNA was extracted with the RNeasy kit and roughly 0.45 to 1 ug was reverse transcribed using random hexamers. Clones were called with MiXCR by TCRdb after fastp trimmed the public reads at Q25, and only in-frame beta chains were retained. Rows are unified per CDR3 protein, each entry keeping the most common DNA and genes. The sample records approximately 190,000 distinct CDR3 sequences, approximately 93% of which are singletons. The top ten clones comprise 0.1% of the sample. The sample was CD4+ T cells from PBMCs. The receptor set was obtained from a human donor in good health.

This chain links TRBV4-3 with TRBJ1-1, with TRBD1 as a possible D gene (5 bases). Germline CDR1 and CDR2: LGHNA and YSLEER. The germline V and J ends were trimmed by 3 bases and 1 base, with 21 bases remaining between them. CDR3 length: 18 amino acids. The CDR3 loop is CASSQGLGGDTRNTEAFF. The CDR3 DNA reads TGCGCCAGCAGCCAGGGACTGGGGGGTGACACCCGGAACACTGAAGCTTTCTTT.

The chain links TRBV12-3 or TRBV12-4 to TRBJ1-5; the match to TRBD1 covers 9 bases. Unmatched junction bases numbered 7, after V lost 4 bases and J lost 6 bases. CDR3 length: 15 residues. CDR3 sequence (DNA): TGTGCCAGCAGTTCCGGGACAGGGTTAAGTCAGCCCCAGCATTTT. Translation gives CASSSGTGLSQPQHF.

The chain links TRBV5-4 to TRBJ2-2; no firm D call. V lost 2 bases and J lost 0, with 11 bases in between. The germline V gene encodes CDR1 SGHNT and CDR2 YYREEE (reference sequence). The CDR3 has 16 amino acids. The DNA for the CDR3 is TGTGCCAGCAGCTTACTTTCCAGGACGAACACCGGGGAGCTGTTTTTT. Translated: CASSLLSRTNTGELFF.

V gene TRBV7-2 combines with J gene TRBJ1-2; 7 nucleotides align to TRBD1. The CDR3 has 13 residues. The V gene end was trimmed by 5 bases and the J gene end by 8 bases; junction bases not matched to a gene: 8. In germline, CDR1 is SGHTA, CDR2 FQGNSA. CDR3 in DNA: TGTGCCAGCAGCATCCCAGGGGGGACGGGCTACACCTTC. This encodes CASSIPGGTGYTF.

The chain links TRBV28 to TRBJ2-1; TRBD2 matches at 7 bases. J lost 10 bases, V lost 5 bases, and 17 bases had no gene match. This CDR3 region has 16 residues. Germline V gene sequence: CDR1 MDHEN, CDR2 SYDVKM. The CDR3 is CASSLPFGGGSSEQFF. The CDR3 DNA reads TGTGCCAGCAGTCTTCCCTTTGGCGGGGGTAGCTCGGAGCAGTTCTTC. The full variable domain, completed using reference TRBV28 and TRBJ2-1, is DVKVTQSSRYLVKRTGEKVFLECVQDMDHENMFWYRQDPGLGLRLIYFSYDVKMKEKGDIPEGYSVSREKKERFSLILESASTNQTSMYLCASSLPFGGGSSEQFFGPGTRLTVL.

The V and J genes are TRBV7-9 and TRBJ1-1, with D possibly TRBD1 on 6 matching bases. Trimming left V 1 base short and J 7 bases short, with 7 bases between. Germline V gene lookup returns CDR1 SEHNR and CDR2 FQNEAQ (reference sequence). This CDR3 is built from 12 residues. The CDR3 coding sequence is TGTGCCAGCAGCTTAGAGACAGGTGAAGCTTTCTTT. Protein product: CASSLETGEAFF.

The chain recombines TRBV6-2 or TRBV6-3 with TRBJ1-1; D uncertain. This CDR3 spans 15 amino acids. Germline loops: CDR1 MNHEY, CDR2 SVGEGT. The germline V and J ends were trimmed by 0 bases and 4 bases, with 12 bases remaining between them. The CDR3 is CASSYSIWSGTEAFF. DNA for the CDR3: TGTGCCAGCAGTTACTCAATCTGGTCTGGCACTGAAGCTTTCTTT.

The chain is built from TRBV6-2 or TRBV6-3 and TRBJ1-1, with D tentatively TRBD1 (6 bases). V lost 5 bases and J 11 bases, leaving 18 bases between the germline ends. The length of the CDR3 is 13 residues. Germline CDR1 is MNHEY and CDR2 is SVGEGT. The CDR3 region has the DNA TGTGCCAGCAGTCGGGACACAGGAATTCGGGCTTTCTTT. Its translation is CASSRDTGIRAFF.

This chain uses TRBV28 with TRBJ1-4; D ambiguous. Trimming removed 5 bases at V and 0 bases at J, with 13 bases between. Looked up from germline, CDR1 is MDHEN and CDR2 is SYDVKM. The CDR3 spans 16 residues. The CDR3 bases are TGTGCCAGCAGTCCCTCTGCGCCTGCAACTAATGAAAAACTGTTTTTT. It encodes CASSPSAPATNEKLFF. The variable domain in full, completed from reference TRBV28 and TRBJ1-4, reads DVKVTQSSRYLVKRTGEKVFLECVQDMDHENMFWYRQDPGLGLRLIYFSYDVKMKEKGDIPEGYSVSREKKERFSLILESASTNQTSMYLCASSPSAPATNEKLFFGSGTQLSVL.

The genes are TRBV10-3 and TRBJ1-1, with D possibly being TRBD1 (5 bases). Trimming left V 2 bases short and J 4 bases short, with 20 bases between. The germline V gene has CDR1 ENHRY and CDR2 SYGVKD. The CDR3 length is 17 residues. Here the CDR3 DNA reads TGTGCCATCAGTGAGGCCAGGACCCAGGGATGGGGCACTGAAGCTTTCTTT. Translating it yields CAISEARTQGWGTEAFF.

J is TRBJ2-7 and V is TRBV5-6, with 15 bases that match TRBD2. V shed 4 bases and J 9 bases; nucleotides not matched to a gene: 5. The germline gives CDR1 SGHDT, CDR2 YYEEEE. There are 14 residues in the CDR3. In nucleotides, the CDR3 is TGTGCCAGCAGCCCGGGACTAGCGGGGGGAGCGCAGTACTTC. Amino acid sequence: CASSPGLAGGAQYF.

This chain connects TRBV28 to TRBJ2-5; D possibly corresponds to TRBD2 (6 bases). Per germline, CDR1 MDHEN and CDR2 SYDVKM. The length of the CDR3 is 19 residues. Trimming pared 5 bases from V and 4 bases from J, leaving 29 bases between. The CDR3 DNA reads TGTGCCAGCAGTGCCGGGGGTGCTTCCTTGGTTAGGGGACGAGAGACCCAGTACTTC. Its protein product is CASSAGGASLVRGRETQYF. Variable domain in full (rest from reference TRBV28 and TRBJ2-5): DVKVTQSSRYLVKRTGEKVFLECVQDMDHENMFWYRQDPGLGLRLIYFSYDVKMKEKGDIPEGYSVSREKKERFSLILESASTNQTSMYLCASSAGGASLVRGRETQYFGPGTRLLVL.

The V call is TRBV13, the J call TRBJ2-5; D could derive from TRBD1 or TRBD2 (5 bases each). V lost 0 bases and J lost 5, with 16 bases in between. The CDR3 is 16 amino acids. Germline CDR1 is PRHDT and CDR2 is FYEKMQ (reference sequence). CDR3 DNA: TGTGCCAGCAGCTTAGGACAGGTCTCCAGAGGGGAGACCCAGTACTTC. Translation gives CASSLGQVSRGETQYF.

V is TRBV4-3 and J is TRBJ2-3, with 9 bases lining up with TRBD2. The V gene end was trimmed by 0 bases and the J gene end by 7 bases; junction bases not matched to a gene: 17. The CDR3 sequence is 19 residues long. From germline, CDR1 is LGHNA and CDR2 YSLEER. Here the CDR3 reads CASSQDAAGGDNRANTQYF. The CDR3 nucleotides are TGCGCCAGCAGCCAAGACGCCGCGGGGGGGGACAATAGAGCCAATACGCAGTATTTT.

The CDR3 loop is CSARGMANEKLFF. The CDR3 nucleotides are TGCAGTGCTAGAGGCATGGCTAATGAAAAACTGTTTTTT. The chain joins TRBV20-1 to TRBJ1-4; D gene ambiguous. This CDR3 contains 13 residues. V lost 1 base and J lost 3, with 6 bases in between. Germline V gene data show CDR1 as DFQATT and CDR2 as SNEGSKA (reference sequence).

The V gene is TRBV29-1, the J gene TRBJ2-2; D ambiguous. CDR1 and CDR2 (germline): SQVTM, ANQGSEA. The ends were cut back, 7 bases at V and 6 bases at J, with 9 bases in the middle. The CDR3 spans 11 residues. The CDR3 sequence is CSALLPGELFF. The CDR3 coding sequence is TGCAGCGCCCTTTTGCCCGGGGAGCTGTTTTTT.

The table lists this clonotype with a count of one. The gene calls are TRBV29-1 and TRBJ2-7; D is uncertain. This CDR3 is 12 amino acids long. Germline CDR1 reads SQVTM; CDR2 reads ANQGSEA. V was pared by 4 bases and J by 1 base, with 8 bases between. The CDR3 loop reads CSVGPGSYEQYF. The CDR3, as DNA: TGCAGCGTTGGACCTGGTTCCTACGAGCAGTACTTC.

This clonotype was detected a few times. The CDR3 region has the DNA TGCAGTGCTAGTGGGGGGACAGATACGCAGTATTTT. Protein sequence: CSASGGTDTQYF. V and J are TRBV20-1 and TRBJ2-3; D is possibly TRBD2 (6 bases). Deletions cut 3 bases from V and 3 bases from J, with 7 bases between. Per germline, CDR1 DFQATT and CDR2 SNEGSKA (reference sequence). The CDR3 has 12 residues.

The rearrangement uses TRBV15 and TRBJ2-3; no clear D. Germline CDR1 reads LNHNV; CDR2 reads YYDKDF (reference sequence). The CDR3 extends over 14 amino acids. V was cut by 1 base and J by 4 bases, with 9 bases left in between. As DNA, the CDR3 is TGTGCCACCAGCAGAGTCCGATTCGCAGATACGCAGTATTTT. It yields the protein CATSRVRFADTQYF.

The chain uses TRBV19 and TRBJ1-5; 8 bases fit TRBD1. The germline gives CDR1 LNHDA, CDR2 SQIVND (reference sequence). The CDR3 runs 16 residues. Losses at the gene ends were 6 bases for V and 6 bases for J; bases not matched to a gene: 13. CDR3 DNA sequence: TGTGCCAGTAGCCGGCAGGGGGCTCTACAGGTTCAGCCCCAGCATTTT. It is translated as CASSRQGALQVQPQHF. The whole variable domain, remainder taken from reference TRBV19 and TRBJ1-5, is DGGITQSPKYLFRKEGQNVTLSCEQNLNHDAMYWYRQDPGQGLRLIYYSQIVNDFQKGDIAEGYSVSREKKESFPLTVTSAQKNPTAFYLCASSRQGALQVQPQHFGDGTRLSIL.

The chain uses TRBV27 and TRBJ1-1; D call uncertain. Germline lookup yields CDR1 MNHEY and CDR2 SMNVEV (reference sequence). V gave up 0 bases and J gave up 4 bases, with 9 bases separating them. This CDR3 contains 14 residues. The CDR3 here is CASSLSAYPTEAFF. Here the CDR3 DNA reads TGTGCCAGCAGTTTATCGGCATACCCCACTGAAGCTTTCTTT.

The chain employs TRBV9 and TRBJ2-3, with 10 bases fitting TRBD2. In germline, CDR1 is SGDLS, CDR2 YYNGEE. With V trimmed by 0 bases and J by 6 bases, 4 bases remained unmatched. The CDR3 consists of 15 residues. The CDR3 loop is CASSVVLAGVDTQYF. The DNA of the CDR3 is TGTGCCAGCAGCGTAGTGCTAGCGGGGGTGGATACGCAGTATTTT.

The chain is built from TRBV3-1 and TRBJ2-1; D remains ambiguous. The germline V and J ends were trimmed by 0 bases and 0 bases, with 9 bases remaining between them. Germline assignment: CDR1 LGHDT and CDR2 YNNKEL (reference sequence). The CDR3 covers 16 residues. The CDR3, as DNA: TGTGCCAGCAGCCAAGATCCGACAAGCTCCTACAATGAGCAGTTCTTC. Its translation is CASSQDPTSSYNEQFF.

In this sample, this clonotype turned up once. The chain has TRBV2 and TRBJ1-2; D remains ambiguous. Germline V gene data show CDR1 as SNHLY and CDR2 as FYNNEI. Trimming removed 6 bases at V and 8 bases at J, with 16 bases between. The CDR3 contains 13 residues. The CDR3 loop is CASRSPSAVGYTF. The CDR3 nucleotides are TGTGCCAGCAGATCGCCATCAGCGGTGGGCTACACCTTC.

The V and J genes are TRBV29-1 and TRBJ1-2; TRBD1 matches 7 bases. The CDR3 extends over 13 amino acids. Germline CDR1 and CDR2: SQVTM and ANQGSEA. Trimming took 2 bases from V and 0 from J; bases not matched to a gene: 0. CDR3 residues: CSVEQGANYGYTF. The CDR3 DNA is TGCAGCGTTGAACAGGGGGCTAACTATGGCTACACCTTC.

This clonotype was detected once. The DNA for the CDR3 is TGCAGTGCTAGAGATCAAGGTATTCCGAGCTCCTACAATGAGCAGTTCTTC. Its translation: CSARDQGIPSSYNEQFF. The gene calls are TRBV20-1 and TRBJ2-1; D is uncertain. The germline V gene encodes CDR1 DFQATT and CDR2 SNEGSKA (reference sequence). The CDR3 contains 17 residues. V lost 0 bases and J 0 bases, leaving 15 bases between the germline ends.